This T cell receptor beta chain was documented in a study of blood T cell repertoires in COVID-19. This CDR3 is 13 amino acids long. V was trimmed by 4 bases and J by 4 bases, leaving 10 bases between them. Germline CDR1 and CDR2: SGHTA and FQGNSA. Sequencing used immunoSEQ multiplex PCR; TCRdb keeps in-frame clones, though not all of them. The table has approximately 65,000 clones, about 81% seen once; the top ten hold around 14%. The clonotype was recovered from a man of 80 years or more with acute or convalescent COVID-19. Sequencing was performed on peripheral blood. The chain carries TRBV7-2 and TRBJ1-1; D is unclear. The CDR3 nucleotides are TGTGCCAGCAGCTACGATCCAGGCACTGAAGCTTTCTTT. Encoded protein: CASSYDPGTEAFF.